This TCR beta chain was documented in a study of CD8 T cells in Susac syndrome. Sequencing of TCR beta was carried out in blood CD8+ and CD4+ T cells. The CD8+ and CD4+ T cells were negatively isolated, with the TEMRA cells enriched by FACS. In the case of this clonotype: Its antigen is unknown.

RNA totalling roughly 0.45 to 1 ug underwent reverse transcription with random hexamers. Amplification of TCR beta CDR3 across 54 Vbeta and 13 Jbeta was performed with immunoSEQ multiplex PCR. A single record per CDR3 protein comes from TCRdb applying MiXCR to the immunoSEQ multiplex PCR reads. The top ten clones hold around 0.13% of a sample with 150,000 or so distinct CDR3 sequences, 93% of them seen once. Study results and caveats: The study conceded that relatively few individuals underwent its TCR sequencing and HLA analysis.

This TCR came from a human donor in good health. Specimen: CD4+ T cells from PBMCs.

Written as DNA, the CDR3 is TGTGCCAGCAGTTCACCAGGGGTGGCAGATACGCAGTATTTT. It yields the protein CASSSPGVADTQYF. The J gene is TRBJ2-3, the V gene TRBV6-6; the D gene is possibly TRBD1 (6 bases). Germline V lookup: CDR1 MNHNY, CDR2 SVGAGI (reference sequence). V lost 4 bases to trimming and J lost 4 bases, with 12 bases between them. There are 14 residues in the CDR3.